The 32 T cell receptor beta chains below were found in one sample sequenced in a study of blood T cell repertoires in COVID-19. Produced via immunoSEQ multiplex PCR; TCRdb's table is partial and in-frame only. In the table there are roughly 430,000 clones, about 88% of which are singletons. Sequenced input: PBMCs or T cells enriched from blood (not recorded which). All receptors derive from a woman between 18 and 29 years old who had been exposed to COVID-19.

The V gene is TRBV19, the J gene TRBJ1-5; a possible D gene is TRBD1 (5 bases). V was trimmed by 8 bases and J by 3 bases, leaving 11 bases between them. Germline-derived CDR1 and CDR2 are LNHDA and SQIVND (reference sequence). There are 13 residues in the CDR3. The CDR3 is CASQTGDNQPQHF. The CDR3 bases are TGTGCCAGTCAAACAGGTGACAATCAGCCCCAGCATTTT. Supplemented by reference TRBV19 and TRBJ1-5, the full variable domain reads DGGITQSPKYLFRKEGQNVTLSCEQNLNHDAMYWYRQDPGQGLRLIYYSQIVNDFQKGDIAEGYSVSREKKESFPLTVTSAQKNPTAFYLCASQTGDNQPQHFGDGTRLSIL.

A few counts support this clone. The chain combines TRBV5-6 with TRBJ2-1, with D maybe TRBD2 (6 bases). Germline V gives CDR1 SGHDT, CDR2 YYEEEE. Trimming cost V 0 bases and J 6 bases, with 13 bases left between them. This CDR3 contains 15 residues. CDR3: CASSLVGTPRNEQFF. The CDR3 nucleotides read TGTGCCAGCAGCTTGGTGGGGACTCCCCGCAATGAGCAGTTCTTC.

This chain connects TRBV12-3 or TRBV12-4 to TRBJ1-5, with a tentative D call TRBD1 (5 bases). V was pared by 4 bases and J by 6 bases, with 7 bases between. This CDR3 is 12 amino acids long. The CDR3 loop reads CASSYDSQPQHF. Written as DNA, the CDR3 is TGTGCCAGCAGTTATGACAGTCAGCCCCAGCATTTT.

The sample holds one count of this clone. This chain links TRBV28 with TRBJ1-2, with D tentatively TRBD1 (5 bases). Germline CDR1 is MDHEN and CDR2 is SYDVKM. This CDR3 is built from 13 residues. Deletions cut 8 bases from V and 2 bases from J, with 12 bases between. The CDR3 loop reads CASWLGGNYGYTF. CDR3 DNA: TGTGCCAGCTGGCTGGGGGGGAACTATGGCTACACCTTC.

This chain connects TRBV7-9 to TRBJ1-1; D is possibly TRBD1 (6 bases). V was cut by 5 bases and J by 9 bases, with 10 bases left in between. This CDR3 comprises 11 residues. Germline CDR1 and CDR2: SEHNR and FQNEAQ (reference sequence). This CDR3 is CASSRTVQAFF. CDR3 DNA: TGTGCCAGCAGCAGGACAGTGCAAGCTTTCTTT.

This chain uses TRBV5-1 with TRBJ1-2, with 10 bases lining up with TRBD1. Trimming took 4 bases from V and 10 from J; bases not matched to a gene: 7. The CDR3 consists of 13 residues. Germline assignment: CDR1 SGHRS and CDR2 YFSETQ. CDR3 nucleotides: TGCGCCAGCAGCGAAGGACAGGGGGTTCTCTACACCTTC. It codes for CASSEGQGVLYTF.

With respect to this clone: The junction shows a germline mismatch at one end, possibly a read error. The gene calls are TRBV6-5 and TRBJ2-7, with D possibly being TRBD2 (7 bases). This CDR3 has 15 residues. Germline V lookup: CDR1 MNHEY, CDR2 SVGAGI. The CDR3 region is CASGGGQAPSHEQYF. CDR3 sequence (DNA): TGTGCCAGCGGGGGGGGGCAGGCGCCCTCCCACGAGCAGTACTTC.

The chain carries TRBV18 and TRBJ1-6; no clear D gene. The germline V gene encodes CDR1 KGHSH and CDR2 LQKENI. Trimming cost V 4 bases and J 6 bases, with 10 bases left between them. This CDR3 comprises 14 residues. The DNA for the CDR3 is TGTGCCAGCTCACAGGCGGTTAGTAATTCACCCCTCCACTTT. It codes for CASSQAVSNSPLHF.

The chain joins TRBV19 to TRBJ2-7, with TRBD2 identical over 14 bases. The V gene end was trimmed by 3 bases and the J gene end by 5 bases; junction bases not matched to a gene: 12. The CDR3 is made up of 18 amino acids. Per the germline V gene, CDR1 is LNHDA and CDR2 is SQIVND (reference sequence). The CDR3: CASSIRGGTSGSINEQYF. For the CDR3, the DNA is TGTGCCAGTAGTATTCGGGGGGGGACTAGCGGGAGCATCAACGAGCAGTACTTC.

The V and J genes are TRBV5-5 and TRBJ2-1; D is unresolved. Germline CDR1 is SGHKS and CDR2 is YYEKEE (reference sequence). V was cut by 4 bases and J by 9 bases, with 8 bases left in between. The length of the CDR3 is 11 residues. This chain's CDR3 is CASSPGGEQFF. The CDR3 DNA sequence: TGTGCCAGCAGCCCCGGTGGTGAGCAGTTCTTC. Together with reference TRBV5-5 and TRBJ2-1, the CDR3 gives the full variable domain: DAGVTQSPTHLIKTRGQQVTLRCSPISGHKSVSWYQQVLGQGPQFIFQYYEKEERGRGNFPDRFSARQFPNYSSELNVNALLLGDSALYLCASSPGGEQFFGPGTRLTVL.

This clone was found once. This sequence joins TRBV6-2 or TRBV6-3 and TRBJ2-3; 10 bases align to TRBD1. Germline V CDR1 and CDR2: MNHEY, SVGEGT. CDR3 length: 15 residues. Germline trimming cut 2 bases from V and 2 bases from J; bases unmatched to any gene: 1. In DNA, the CDR3 is TGTGCCAGCAGTTACGACAGGGGGCCCACAGATACGCAGTATTTT. Translating it yields CASSYDRGPTDTQYF.

The chain is built from TRBV4-2 and TRBJ2-5; 7 positions match TRBD2. V lost 4 bases and J lost 3; bases outside the gene matches: 11. Germline V lookup: CDR1 LGHNA, CDR2 YNFKEQ. The CDR3 runs 16 residues. The CDR3 sequence is CASSPHAGVGEETQYF. The CDR3 nucleotides are TGTGCCAGCAGCCCGCACGCGGGAGTAGGGGAAGAGACCCAGTACTTC.

The chain uses TRBV7-6 and TRBJ1-6, with D unresolved. Trimming pared 4 bases from V and 3 bases from J, leaving 16 bases between. This CDR3 has 17 amino acids. Germline loops: CDR1 SGHVS, CDR2 FNYEAQ. The CDR3 bases are TGTGCCAGCAGCTCCCGGTCGGGAGCTGACTATAATTCACCCCTCCACTTT. Translation: CASSSRSGADYNSPLHF.

This chain uses TRBV6-2 or TRBV6-3 with TRBJ2-7; a weak D match, TRBD2 (5 bases). This CDR3 has 12 amino acids. The germline CDR1 and CDR2 sequences are MNHEY and SVGEGT. Trimming left V 2 bases short and J 7 bases short, with 9 bases between. CDR3 sequence: CASSYPGWEQYF. The CDR3 DNA reads as TGTGCCAGCAGTTACCCGGGATGGGAGCAGTACTTC.

V is TRBV18 and J is TRBJ2-5; maybe TRBD2 (6 bases). This CDR3 contains 14 residues. Trimming removed 3 bases from V and 4 bases from J, with 12 bases in between. Germline V gene lookup returns CDR1 KGHSH and CDR2 LQKENI. CDR3 sequence: CASSPFPGGETQYF. CDR3 bases: TGTGCCAGCTCACCCTTTCCCGGGGGAGAGACCCAGTACTTC.

V usage is TRBV5-1 and J usage is TRBJ1-1, with D tentatively TRBD1 (5 bases). Trimming took off 4 bases at V and 5 bases at J, with 15 bases between the two ends. The CDR3 is made up of 14 amino acids. Germline V CDR1 and CDR2: SGHRS, YFSETQ. This CDR3 is CASSPPGGGTEAFF. In nucleotides, the CDR3 is TGCGCCAGCAGCCCCCCTGGGGGGGGGACTGAAGCTTTCTTT.

The rearrangement uses TRBV28 and TRBJ2-7, with D perhaps matching TRBD1 (6 bases). CDR3 length equals 11 residues. V was trimmed by 7 bases and J by 6 bases, leaving 10 bases between them. CDR1 and CDR2 from the germline V gene are MDHEN and SYDVKM. The CDR3 reads CASTQGSEQYF. The CDR3 nucleotides read TGTGCCAGCACGCAGGGGAGCGAGCAGTACTTC.

The rearrangement joins TRBV7-3 to TRBJ2-5; TRBD2 matches at 8 bases. Germline-derived CDR1 and CDR2 are SGHTA and FQGTGA. The CDR3 spans 14 residues. After removal of 1 base from V and 5 bases from J, the junction contained 3 bases not matched to a gene. The CDR3 reads CASSLNGGVETQYF. In DNA, the CDR3 is TGTGCCAGCAGCTTAAACGGGGGGGTTGAGACCCAGTACTTC.

This sequence joins TRBV6-4 and TRBJ2-5; 8 bases fit TRBD2. Germline-derived CDR1 and CDR2 are MRHNA and SNTAGT. The CDR3 length is 15 residues. The ends lost 6 bases at V and 5 bases at J; junction bases unmatched: 11. CDR3 nucleotide sequence: TGTGCCAGCAGCCTACGGGGGGGAATCCGGGAGACCCAGTACTTC. Translating gives CASSLRGGIRETQYF.

This clone showed up just once. V is TRBV29-1 and J is TRBJ2-7; 8 bases match TRBD1. This CDR3 contains 14 residues. V shed 6 bases, J shed 0 bases, and the junction held 7 bases outside the gene matches. Germline V gives CDR1 SQVTM, CDR2 ANQGSEA. This chain's CDR3 is CSVAGTGSSYEQYF. CDR3 in DNA: TGCAGCGTAGCCGGGACAGGCAGCTCCTACGAGCAGTACTTC.

The gene calls are TRBV19 and TRBJ1-5; D gene ambiguous. The V end was cut by 5 bases, the J end by 5 bases, with 10 bases between. This CDR3 has 13 amino acids. Germline values: CDR1 LNHDA, CDR2 SQIVND (reference sequence). CDR3 nucleotide sequence: TGTGCCAGTAGTCCTCGGGTAGATCAGCCCCAGCATTTT. Translation gives CASSPRVDQPQHF.

The rearrangement joins TRBV4-3 to TRBJ2-1; 11 bases align to TRBD2. CDR3 length equals 14 residues. The germline CDR1 and CDR2 sequences are LGHNA and YSLEER. V shed 3 bases and J 10 bases; nucleotides not matched to a gene: 5. The CDR3 loop reads CASSQVAGGHEQFF. The CDR3 nucleotides read TGCGCCAGCAGCCAGGTAGCGGGGGGGCACGAGCAGTTCTTC.

CDR3: CASSSPRTVEQFF. In nucleotides, the CDR3 is TGTGCCAGCAGCTCACCGAGGACAGTTGAGCAGTTCTTC. This sequence joins TRBV11-3 and TRBJ2-1; D might be TRBD1 (6 bases). The CDR3 is 13 residues long. Germline loops: CDR1 SGHNT, CDR2 YENEEA. Trimming left V 4 bases short and J 9 bases short, with 13 bases between.

V gene TRBV5-8 combines with J gene TRBJ2-2; D unresolved. CDR1 is SGHTS, CDR2 YDEGEE, per germline. Trimming stripped 1 base from V and 6 bases from J, with 7 bases between. This CDR3 region has 13 residues. This CDR3 is CASSLSYPGELFF. As DNA, the CDR3 is TGTGCCAGCAGCTTGTCCTACCCCGGGGAGCTGTTTTTT.

J is TRBJ1-3 and V is TRBV4-2, with 7 bases fitting TRBD1. Germline CDR1 reads LGHNA; CDR2 reads YNFKEQ. V lost 0 bases, J lost 0 bases, and 8 bases stayed unmatched. CDR3 length: 18 amino acids. In DNA form, the CDR3 reads TGTGCCAGCAGCCAAGATACGGGACAGCTGTCCTCTGGAAACACCATATATTTT. This codes for CASSQDTGQLSSGNTIYF.

The chain couples TRBV10-3 to TRBJ2-4; D perhaps matches TRBD1 (5 bases). The CDR3 runs 14 residues. The germline CDR1 and CDR2 sequences are ENHRY and SYGVKD. Deletions cut 3 bases from V and 1 base from J, with 7 bases between. CDR3 DNA: TGTGCCATCAGTGAATCAGGGGCCAAAAACATTCAGTACTTC. Its translation: CAISESGAKNIQYF.

The rearrangement links TRBV27 to TRBJ1-2, with unresolved D. Germline V gene lookup returns CDR1 MNHEY and CDR2 SMNVEV (reference sequence). The CDR3 runs 13 residues. V was clipped by 5 bases and J by 4 bases, with 11 bases between them. CDR3 loop: CASSPNTPYGYTF. The CDR3 DNA sequence: TGTGCCAGCAGTCCCAACACCCCCTATGGCTACACCTTC.

The chain couples TRBV11-2 to TRBJ2-7; no firm D call. CDR1 and CDR2 from the germline V gene are SGHAT and FQNNGV. The CDR3 contains 12 residues. Trimming took off 3 bases at V and 3 bases at J, with 6 bases between the two ends. Here the CDR3 DNA reads TGTGCCAGCAGCTTTTCGGGCTACGAGCAGTACTTC. Amino acids: CASSFSGYEQYF.

J is TRBJ1-1 and V is TRBV7-2, with D possibly being TRBD1 (6 bases). Looked up from germline, CDR1 is SGHTA and CDR2 is FQGNSA. V lost 6 bases and J lost 5, with 13 bases in between. The CDR3 runs to 13 residues. The chain's CDR3 is CASSLNRVTEAFF. CDR3 DNA: TGTGCCAGCAGTCTAAACAGGGTTACTGAAGCTTTCTTT. Full variable domain (rest looked up from reference TRBV7-2 and TRBJ1-1): GAGVSQSPSNKVTEKGKDVELRCDPISGHTALYWYRQSLGQGLEFLIYFQGNSAPDKSGLPSDRFSAERTGGSVSTLTIQRTQQEDSAVYLCASSLNRVTEAFFGQGTRLTVV.

The genes are TRBV19 and TRBJ1-5; D perhaps matches TRBD1 (5 bases). The CDR3 is 18 residues long. The germline V gene has CDR1 LNHDA and CDR2 SQIVND (reference sequence). Trimming left V 3 bases short and J 1 base short, with 19 bases between. CDR3 sequence reads: CASSIYSGRGVSNQPQHF. DNA of the CDR3: TGTGCCAGTAGTATCTATTCGGGGCGGGGGGTGAGCAATCAGCCCCAGCATTTT.

This chain connects TRBV15 to TRBJ1-4; 7 nucleotides align to TRBD1. The V segment lost 6 bases and the J segment 6 bases; nucleotides outside the gene matches: 19. The CDR3 is 18 amino acids. From germline, CDR1 is LNHNV and CDR2 YYDKDF (reference sequence). DNA for the CDR3: TGTGCCACCAGTACAAGTAACCCGACAGGGACCGCAGATGAAAAACTGTTTTTT. This codes for CATSTSNPTGTADEKLFF.

In its sample, this clone was seen once. The V call is TRBV6-5, the J call TRBJ1-2; possibly TRBD1 for D (6 bases). Germline V gene lookup returns CDR1 MNHEY and CDR2 SVGAGI. The CDR3 is made up of 14 amino acids. The chain's CDR3 is CVIWTDQANYGYTF. CDR3 nucleotide sequence: TGTGTGATCTGGACAGATCAAGCTAACTATGGCTACACCTTC.